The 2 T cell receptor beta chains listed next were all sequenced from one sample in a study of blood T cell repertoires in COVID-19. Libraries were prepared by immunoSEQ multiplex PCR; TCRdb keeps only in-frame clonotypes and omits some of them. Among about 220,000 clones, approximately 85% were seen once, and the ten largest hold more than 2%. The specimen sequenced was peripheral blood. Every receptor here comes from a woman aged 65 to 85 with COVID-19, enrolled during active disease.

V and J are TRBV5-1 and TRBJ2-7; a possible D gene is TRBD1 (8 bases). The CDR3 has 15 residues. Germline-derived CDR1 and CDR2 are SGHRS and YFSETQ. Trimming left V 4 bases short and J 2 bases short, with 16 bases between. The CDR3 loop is CASSPQGGTTYEQYF. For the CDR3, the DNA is TGCGCCAGCAGCCCACAGGGGGGGACAACCTACGAGCAGTACTTC.

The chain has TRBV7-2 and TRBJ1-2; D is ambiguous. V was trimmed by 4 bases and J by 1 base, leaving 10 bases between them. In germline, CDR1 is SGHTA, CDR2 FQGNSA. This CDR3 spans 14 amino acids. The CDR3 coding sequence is TGTGCCAGCAGCTCTGGACTGATTAACTATGGCTACACCTTC. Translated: CASSSGLINYGYTF.